The 22 T cell receptor beta chains presented below share a single source sample, sequenced in a study of T-cell reconstitution after alpha-beta-depleted transplantation in children. Preparation of the TCRbeta library used unique molecular identifiers. One entry per CDR3 protein, called by TCRdb with MiXCR from the PCR reads. The data contain about 260,000 distinct CDR3 sequences, around a tenth of them seen just once; the ten biggest clones take up 20% to 25%. Sequencing used peripheral blood, obtained 180 days after TCRalphabeta/CD19-depleted stem cell transplant. Receptor source: a male patient aged 2 to 10 who had a stem cell transplant for chronic granulomatous disease, so the T cells may come from the graft donor.

This clonotype appeared many times. The rearrangement links TRBV7-2 to TRBJ1-2; 7 bases are a match to TRBD1. CDR3 size: 15 residues. From germline, CDR1 is SGHTA and CDR2 FQGNSA. V lost 1 base and J lost 2; bases outside the gene matches: 4. The CDR3 coding sequence is TGTGCCAGCAGCTTAGAGACAGGGACAAACTATGGCTACACCTTC. This translates into CASSLETGTNYGYTF.

This clonotype was observed at least ten times. The gene calls are TRBV5-6 and TRBJ2-5; TRBD1 matches at 7 bases. The CDR3 contains 15 residues. Germline V gene lookup returns CDR1 SGHDT and CDR2 YYEEEE. The trim removed 4 bases at V and 2 bases at J, leaving 8 bases unmatched. As DNA, the CDR3 is TGTGCCAGCAGCCAAGGGACAGCTGTTCAAGAGACCCAGTACTTC. It yields the protein CASSQGTAVQETQYF.

This clonotype was found many times. V and J are TRBV12-3 or TRBV12-4 and TRBJ2-5; TRBD1 matches 7 bases. The CDR3 runs 15 residues. V lost 5 bases to trimming and J lost 2 bases; unmatched junction nucleotides: 8. CDR3 residues: CASSLRDRRQETQYF. In nucleotides, the CDR3 is TGTGCCAGCAGTCTCCGGGACAGACGGCAAGAGACCCAGTACTTC.

In this sample, this clonotype turned up many times. The V call is TRBV5-1, the J call TRBJ2-1; the D is unclear. This CDR3 comprises 13 residues. Germline V gene sequence: CDR1 SGHRS, CDR2 YFSETQ. The V and J ends lost 2 bases and 14 bases respectively, with 17 bases between them. The CDR3 DNA is TGCGCCAGCAGCTTCACGGGTAAGAGCAGCAAGTTCTTC. Residues: CASSFTGKSSKFF.

Many counts were recorded for this clonotype. The chain recombines TRBV5-1 with TRBJ2-3; possible D gene TRBD1, 6 bases. The V end lost 2 bases, the J end lost 6 bases, and 10 bases lay between the germline ends. Germline CDR1 SGHRS, CDR2 YFSETQ. CDR3 size: 13 residues. The CDR3 DNA sequence: TGCGCCAGCAGCTTAACGACAGGCGATACGCAGTATTTT. This encodes CASSLTTGDTQYF.

Many counts were recorded for this clonotype. The chain links TRBV9 to TRBJ2-2; no clear D. CDR1 and CDR2 (germline): SGDLS, YYNGEE. The length of the CDR3 is 14 residues. The V gene lost 4 bases and the J gene lost 1 base, with 8 bases spanning the gap. The CDR3 nucleotides read TGTGCCAGCAGCACACCAGGGAACACCGGGGAGCTGTTTTTT. This translates into CASSTPGNTGELFF.

This clonotype has at least ten counts. The chain is built from TRBV7-9 and TRBJ2-7, with 7 bases that match TRBD1. Germline CDR1 is SEHNR and CDR2 is FQNEAQ (reference sequence). CDR3 length: 14 amino acids. V trimming: 4 bases; J trimming: 5 bases; junction bases outside the gene matches: 8. CDR3 in DNA: TGTGCCAGCAGCTCCAGACAGGGTCCCCACGAGCAGTACTTC. Translation: CASSSRQGPHEQYF.

This chain links TRBV30 with TRBJ2-7, with D possibly matching TRBD2 (5 bases). The CDR3 contains 14 residues. The germline gives CDR1 GTSNPN, CDR2 SVGIG (reference sequence). V lost 0 bases, J lost 4 bases, and 13 bases lay in between. CDR3 DNA sequence: TGTGCCTGGAGTGTACTGCCGGGGTCATACGAGCAGTACTTC. This translates into CAWSVLPGSYEQYF.

This clonotype was recorded many times. The chain joins TRBV5-6 to TRBJ2-5; D call uncertain. V dropped 0 bases and J dropped 5 bases, with 5 bases sitting between them. This CDR3 comprises 12 residues. Germline V gene lookup returns CDR1 SGHDT and CDR2 YYEEEE. In DNA, the CDR3 is TGTGCCAGCAGCTTGGCGCGCGAGACCCAGTACTTC. Its protein product is CASSLARETQYF.

This clonotype has a count of ten or more. The chain links TRBV23-1 to TRBJ2-4; 8 nucleotides align to TRBD1. TRBV23-1 is identified as an open reading frame with a role that is uncertain. Unmatched junction bases numbered 14, after V lost 3 bases and J lost 1 base. This CDR3 contains 19 residues. The CDR3 protein is CASSQRNQTGAGAKNIQYF. CDR3 DNA: TGCGCCAGCAGTCAGCGAAACCAGACAGGGGCCGGGGCCAAAAACATTCAGTACTTC.

This clonotype has at least ten counts. The chain links TRBV20-1 to TRBJ1-5, with 7 bases that match TRBD1. Germline CDR1 and CDR2: DFQATT and SNEGSKA (reference sequence). The V segment lost 3 bases and the J segment 0 bases; nucleotides outside the gene matches: 5. There are 15 residues in the CDR3. The CDR3 sequence is CSASAGQDSNQPQHF. CDR3 sequence (DNA): TGCAGTGCTAGTGCCGGACAGGATAGCAATCAGCCCCAGCATTTT.

In this sample, this clonotype turned up many times. This chain connects TRBV12-3 or TRBV12-4 to TRBJ1-6, with D possibly TRBD1 on 6 matching bases. Trimming removed 6 bases from V and 4 bases from J, with 13 bases in between. This CDR3 spans 15 amino acids. As DNA, the CDR3 is TGTGCCAGCAGCCCACGGACAGAGTATAATTCACCCCTCCACTTT. This codes for CASSPRTEYNSPLHF.

The table lists this clonotype with many counts. The chain couples TRBV29-1 to TRBJ2-7; the match to TRBD2 covers 13 bases. The V gene end was trimmed by 3 bases and the J gene end by 4 bases; junction bases not matched to a gene: 3. The CDR3 has 14 amino acids. Germline CDR1 and CDR2: SQVTM and ANQGSEA. CDR3 DNA: TGCAGCGTTGAGGGACTAGCGGGAAGGTACGAGCAGTACTTC. It encodes CSVEGLAGRYEQYF.

This clonotype occurred many times. The rearrangement uses TRBV6-1 and TRBJ2-3, with D perhaps matching TRBD1 or TRBD2 (5 bases each). The CDR3 extends over 13 amino acids. The germline CDR1 and CDR2 sequences are MNHNS and SASEGT. The V gene lost 6 bases and the J gene lost 2 bases, with 9 bases spanning the gap. The chain's CDR3 is CASSRDATDTQYF. CDR3 sequence (DNA): TGTGCCAGCAGCCGGGACGCCACAGATACGCAGTATTTT.

This clonotype was recorded a few times. In DNA form, the CDR3 reads TGCGCCAGCAGCAAGGGGACTAGCGGTTCCTACGAGCAGTACTTC. This gives the protein CASSKGTSGSYEQYF. The chain combines TRBV5-1 with TRBJ2-7; 11 positions agree with TRBD2. V lost 4 bases to trimming and J lost 1 base; unmatched junction nucleotides: 4. The CDR3 spans 15 residues. CDR1 is SGHRS, CDR2 YFSETQ, per germline.

This clonotype has at least ten counts. The genes are TRBV12-5 and TRBJ2-7; 8 bases line up with TRBD2. This CDR3 is built from 14 residues. Germline loops: CDR1 LGHNT, CDR2 FRNRAP. V was pared by 3 bases and J by 5 bases, with 6 bases of the junction left unmatched. The chain's CDR3 is CASGFGGAWDEQYF. CDR3 coding DNA: TGTGCTAGTGGTTTCGGGGGGGCCTGGGACGAGCAGTACTTC.

Ten or more counts support this clonotype. The chain carries TRBV12-3 or TRBV12-4 and TRBJ2-1; D gene ambiguous. The CDR3 runs to 15 residues. Trimming removed 2 bases from V and 2 bases from J, with 10 bases in between. CDR3 amino acids: CASSLPIIAYNEQFF. Here the CDR3 DNA reads TGTGCCAGCAGTTTACCTATTATAGCCTACAATGAGCAGTTCTTC.

This clonotype showed up many times. The genes are TRBV7-2 and TRBJ1-1; D is unclear. The length of the CDR3 is 16 residues. V lost 0 bases and J lost 12, with 23 bases in between. CDR1 and CDR2 (germline): SGHTA, FQGNSA. The CDR3 is CASSLASFSPFAGTFF. CDR3 nucleotide sequence: TGTGCCAGCAGCTTAGCGAGTTTTTCTCCGTTCGCTGGAACTTTCTTT.

Comments on this clonotype: This may come from a read error, since a much larger clone is one base off. The gene calls are TRBV7-3 and TRBJ2-2, with no clear D. The germline gives CDR1 SGHTA, CDR2 FQGTGA. The CDR3 sequence is 14 residues long. V lost 6 bases and J lost 2, with 10 bases in between. CDR3 sequence: CASRATSNTGELFF. The CDR3 nucleotides are TGTGCCAGCAGGGCTACCTCTAACACCGGGGAGCTGTTTTTT.

This clonotype showed up many times. This chain uses TRBV20-1 with TRBJ2-7, with 12 positions matching TRBD1. J lost 7 bases, V lost 6 bases, and 7 bases had no gene match. CDR1 and CDR2 (germline): DFQATT, SNEGSKA (reference sequence). This CDR3 is built from 13 residues. Here the CDR3 DNA reads TGCAGTGCGAGGGGACAGGGGGCGGGAGAGCAGTACTTC. Amino acid sequence: CSARGQGAGEQYF.

This clonotype showed up many times. The rearrangement uses TRBV11-2 and TRBJ2-6; D uncertain. Trimming removed 4 bases at V and 0 bases at J, with 7 bases between. This CDR3 spans 15 amino acids. Germline V lookup: CDR1 SGHAT, CDR2 FQNNGV. The CDR3 sequence is CASSSKFSGANVLTF. CDR3 coding DNA: TGTGCCAGCAGCTCCAAGTTCTCTGGGGCCAACGTCCTGACTTTC.

This clonotype has at least ten counts. Here the CDR3 DNA reads TGCAGTGCTAGAACAGATAGAGCAGATACGCAGTATTTT. Translating gives CSARTDRADTQYF. The J gene is TRBJ2-3, the V gene TRBV20-1; D is unresolved. The CDR3 is 13 residues long. V was pared by 2 bases and J by 4 bases, with 10 bases between. CDR1 is DFQATT and CDR2 is SNEGSKA in the germline V gene (reference sequence).